This T cell receptor (beta chain) was observed in a study of chemoradiotherapy in HPV16-positive cancers. In the study overall: Candidate HPV-specific clones and shared TCR motifs came from two HPV16-positive patients. Findings and caveats of the study: Functional assays defining HPV-specific T cells used only a couple of HPV16-positive patients. HPV-responsive T-cell expansion during chemoradiotherapy was linked to improved recurrence-free survival in HPV16-positive patients. During treatment, candidate HPV-specific clones and E7-related motifs expanded in tumor.

Generated by immunoSEQ multiplex PCR, the TCRdb table keeps only in-frame clones and is missing some. The profile shows tens of thousands of clones, around 90% of them singletons. Remarks on this clone: Its antigen is unknown.

The germline gives CDR1 SGHKS, CDR2 YYEKEE (reference sequence). The V and J ends lost 4 bases and 0 bases, in that order; junction bases with no gene match: 9. This CDR3 region has 16 residues. Sample: blood, taken from a patient who underwent chemoradiotherapy. The source of this sequence is a human donor with HPV-associated anogenital cancer. This sequence joins TRBV5-5 and TRBJ1-1; TRBD1 agrees at 7 bases. This CDR3 reads CASSQGGPTMNTEAFF. Here the CDR3 DNA reads TGTGCCAGCAGCCAGGGGGGACCGACAATGAACACTGAAGCTTTCTTT. The whole variable domain, filled in from reference TRBV5-5 and TRBJ1-1, reads DAGVTQSPTHLIKTRGQQVTLRCSPISGHKSVSWYQQVLGQGPQFIFQYYEKEERGRGNFPDRFSARQFPNYSSELNVNALLLGDSALYLCASSQGGPTMNTEAFFGQGTRLTVV.